What follows are 12 T cell receptor beta chains derived from one specimen sequenced in a study of pediatric ulcerative colitis. Some clones are missing from TCRdb's copy, which holds only in-frame ones; the method was immunoSEQ multiplex PCR. The sample shows 59,000 or so clones, over 70% of them seen only once. Sequenced: blood. The receptors were sampled from a boy aged 5 to 17 with moderate ulcerative colitis.

This clone has more than one count but fewer than ten. The chain combines TRBV7-9 with TRBJ2-5; D is ambiguous. The CDR3 is 15 amino acids. With 5 bases removed from V and 2 bases from J, the gap between germline ends came to 15 bases. The germline V gene encodes CDR1 SEHNR and CDR2 FQNEAQ (reference sequence). The chain's CDR3 is CASSAGVSQQETQYF. CDR3 in DNA: TGTGCCAGCAGCGCAGGAGTATCCCAACAAGAGACCCAGTACTTC.

The chain recombines TRBV5-1 with TRBJ1-5, with 7 bases aligning to TRBD1. The CDR3 totals 15 residues. Germline V CDR1 and CDR2: SGHRS, YFSETQ. Losses at the gene ends were 4 bases for V and 7 bases for J; bases not matched to a gene: 11. CDR3 amino acids: CASSQGQAGEQPQHF. DNA of the CDR3: TGCGCCAGCAGCCAAGGACAGGCTGGGGAACAGCCCCAGCATTTT.

V and J are TRBV5-1 and TRBJ2-2, with D unclear. Trimming took 4 bases from V and 4 from J, leaving 5 bases between them. The germline gives CDR1 SGHRS, CDR2 YFSETQ. The CDR3 totals 12 residues. The CDR3 nucleotides are TGCGCCAGCAGCACGGGCACCGGGGAGCTGTTTTTT. Encoded protein: CASSTGTGELFF.

V gene TRBV30 combines with J gene TRBJ2-2, with D unclear. V was pared by 0 bases and J by 7 bases, with 6 bases between. The CDR3 sequence is 12 residues long. Germline lookup yields CDR1 GTSNPN and CDR2 SVGIG (reference sequence). In DNA form, the CDR3 reads TGTGCCTGGAGTGTCCACAACGGGGAGCTGTTTTTT. It encodes CAWSVHNGELFF.

V usage is TRBV7-9 and J usage is TRBJ2-4, with D tentatively TRBD2 (6 bases). The CDR3 contains 16 residues. Germline-derived CDR1 and CDR2 are SEHNR and FQNEAQ (reference sequence). Between the trimmed V and J ends, which lost 6 bases and 2 bases, there was a span of 17 bases. The CDR3 loop is CASSKTSRDPKNIQYF. The CDR3 nucleotides are TGTGCCAGCAGTAAGACTAGTCGGGACCCCAAAAACATTCAGTACTTC.

The rearrangement joins TRBV6-6 to TRBJ1-2; D may be TRBD1 (6 bases). CDR3 length equals 14 residues. Germline V CDR1 and CDR2: MNHNY, SVGAGI (reference sequence). V was shortened by 0 bases and J by 8 bases, with 13 bases between the two germline ends. CDR3 bases: TGTGCCAGCAGTTACTCGAATACAGGGCTCGGCTACACCTTC. It yields the protein CASSYSNTGLGYTF.

This clone has a handful of counts. The chain carries TRBV5-1 and TRBJ1-2; no firm D call. V was cut by 0 bases and J by 0 bases, with 9 bases left in between. This CDR3 has 15 amino acids. Germline loops: CDR1 SGHRS, CDR2 YFSETQ. CDR3 in DNA: TGCGCCAGCAGCTTGGCCGGACGGCCTAACTATGGCTACACCTTC. It encodes CASSLAGRPNYGYTF.

V gene TRBV27 combines with J gene TRBJ2-3; D is unclear. Germline V gene sequence: CDR1 MNHEY, CDR2 SMNVEV (reference sequence). This CDR3 is 11 amino acids long. Trimming removed 2 bases from V and 5 bases from J, with 2 bases in between. CDR3 loop: CASSLGDTQYF. CDR3 in DNA: TGTGCCAGCAGTTTAGGAGATACGCAGTATTTT.

This rearrangement joins TRBV19 to TRBJ2-7; D remains ambiguous. Germline assignment: CDR1 LNHDA and CDR2 SQIVND (reference sequence). The ends were cut back, 3 bases at V and 4 bases at J, with 13 bases in the middle. The CDR3 contains 14 residues. CDR3 sequence (DNA): TGTGCCAGTAGTATCAGGACGGGCGGATACGAGCAGTACTTC. This encodes CASSIRTGGYEQYF.

The chain joins TRBV5-4 to TRBJ1-1; 8 bases line up with TRBD1. The V and J ends lost 3 bases and 7 bases, in that order; junction bases with no gene match: 5. The CDR3 consists of 13 residues. Germline V CDR1 and CDR2: SGHNT, YYREEE (reference sequence). This CDR3 is CASSSRTGIEAFF. CDR3 DNA sequence: TGTGCCAGCAGCTCTCGGACAGGGATTGAAGCTTTCTTT.

This chain uses TRBV7-3 with TRBJ2-7; 7 nucleotides line up with TRBD2. The CDR3 consists of 13 residues. V trimming: 4 bases; J trimming: 4 bases; junction bases outside the gene matches: 4. Germline CDR1 and CDR2: SGHTA and FQGTGA. For the CDR3, the DNA is TGTGCCAGCAGCTCCGGGGGGTGGTACGAGCAGTACTTC. Residues: CASSSGGWYEQYF.

This clone has more than one count but fewer than ten. This chain uses TRBV12-5 with TRBJ1-1; D gene uncertain. Germline V lookup: CDR1 LGHNT, CDR2 FRNRAP. The CDR3 spans 14 residues. Trimming took off 0 bases at V and 9 bases at J, with 14 bases between the two ends. The CDR3 sequence: CASGLVAGPLKAFF. In DNA form, the CDR3 reads TGTGCTAGTGGTTTGGTGGCCGGGCCGTTAAAAGCTTTCTTT.